Here is one T cell receptor (beta chain) with its context. The data stem from a study of blood T cell repertoires in COVID-19. About the research overall: Donors in the United States, Italy and Spain gave samples during acute or convalescent COVID-19. PBMCs, B-cell-depleted T cells, or T cells provided the cDNA or gDNA that made up the material.

Authors' processing steps: Estimation of nucleated cell counts was performed using reference gene primer amplification. Sequenced by immunoSEQ multiplex PCR; TCRdb stores in-frame clones only, minus some. V and J calls and clone size follow that table, whereas D and trimming were derived from the DNA. The sample includes 150,000 to 200,000 clones, 80% to 90% of them seen just once. Germline assignment: CDR1 SGHTA and CDR2 FQGNSA. CDR3 length: 11 amino acids. The V end lost 2 bases, the J end lost 6 bases, and 5 bases lay between the germline ends. Sample: PBMCs or T cells enriched from blood (not recorded which). The TCR sequence derives from a woman in her fifties or sixties in a cohort exposed to, infected with or recovered from COVID-19 (not recorded which). The V and J genes are TRBV7-2 and TRBJ2-7, with D unclear. The CDR3 nucleotides read TGTGCCAGCAGCTTAAGCCCCGAGCAGTACTTC. This translates into CASSLSPEQYF.